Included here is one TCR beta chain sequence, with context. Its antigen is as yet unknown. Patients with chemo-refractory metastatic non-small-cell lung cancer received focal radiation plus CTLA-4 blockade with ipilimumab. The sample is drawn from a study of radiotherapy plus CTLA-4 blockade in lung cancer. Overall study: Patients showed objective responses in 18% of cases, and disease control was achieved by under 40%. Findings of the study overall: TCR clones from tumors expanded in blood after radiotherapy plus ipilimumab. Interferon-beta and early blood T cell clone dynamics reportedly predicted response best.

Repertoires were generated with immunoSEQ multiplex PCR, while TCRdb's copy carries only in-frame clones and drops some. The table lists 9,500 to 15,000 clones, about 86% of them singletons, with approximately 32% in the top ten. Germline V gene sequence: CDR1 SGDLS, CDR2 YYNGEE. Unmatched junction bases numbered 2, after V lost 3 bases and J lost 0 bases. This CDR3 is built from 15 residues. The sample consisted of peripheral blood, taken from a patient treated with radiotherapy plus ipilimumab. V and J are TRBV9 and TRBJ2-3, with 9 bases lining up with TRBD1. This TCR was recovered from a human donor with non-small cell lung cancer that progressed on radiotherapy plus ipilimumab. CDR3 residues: CASSGDRASTDTQYF. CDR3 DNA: TGTGCCAGCAGCGGGGACAGGGCTAGCACAGATACGCAGTATTTT.